This TCR beta chain was captured by sequencing in a study of monozygotic twins with inflammatory bowel disease. The CDR3 consists of 14 residues. TCR libraries were prepared from approximately 4,000 ng total RNA each. Researchers ran eight separate cDNA reactions for each sample. Template switching introduced UMIs that contain a 6-nucleotide sample barcode. Both the TCRalpha cDNA and the TCRbeta cDNA were taken through two nested PCRs, lasting around 15 and 10 cycles. TCRdb re-called the 5' RACE reads and shows each CDR3 protein once, DNA omitted. The clone table shows some 330,000 distinct CDR3 sequences, with the ten largest holding 5.6%.

The rearrangement links TRBV12-3 or TRBV12-4 to TRBJ1-1; TCRdb outputs TRBD1, but without DNA this stays unchecked. The sequence was obtained from a human donor with ulcerative colitis or Crohn's disease, or a healthy co-twin of an affected twin (not recorded which). Source material: blood. Here the CDR3 reads CASTQGAGNTEAFF.